The 29 T cell receptor beta chains given below trace back to one sample, sequenced in a study of human T cells and chemical hapten exposure. TCRdb itself ran the RACE reads through MiXCR, one entry per CDR3 protein. The sample has 350,000 to 450,000 distinct CDR3 sequences, 4.5% to 5.5% seen once. Indicated time point: pre-sensitization, week 0. The treatment is: therapeutic diphenylcyclopropenone sensitization with weekly scalp DPC. This sample comprised whole blood, obtained in connection with sensitization to the hapten diphenylcyclopropenone (DPC). Receptor source: a woman between 50 and 59 years old with alopecia areata. Some clones in this sample may be carry-over from other donors' samples.

The chain is built from TRBV19 and TRBJ1-2; unclear D gene. V was cut by 1 base and J by 5 bases, with 20 bases left in between. Germline assignment: CDR1 LNHDA and CDR2 SQIVND (reference sequence). The CDR3 is made up of 17 amino acids. CDR3 region: CASSIGSAAALEYGYTF. The CDR3 region has the DNA TGTGCCAGTAGTATAGGGAGCGCGGCAGCCTTGGAGTATGGCTACACCTTC.

This clonotype appeared many times. This chain joins TRBV27 and TRBJ1-5, with D hard to call. V lost 4 bases, J lost 5 bases, and 6 bases lay in between. The CDR3 covers 12 residues. The V gene's germline CDR1 is MNHEY and CDR2 SMNVEV (reference sequence). In nucleotides, the CDR3 is TGTGCCAGCAGTTCCTTCGATCAGCCCCAGCATTTT. Translating gives CASSSFDQPQHF.

At least ten counts were recorded for this clonotype. The chain employs TRBV7-3 and TRBJ2-1, with D hard to call. The CDR3 extends over 13 amino acids. The V end was cut by 3 bases, the J end by 8 bases, with 11 bases between. The germline V gene has CDR1 SGHTA and CDR2 FQGTGA. The CDR3 here is CASSLLAQDEQFF. In DNA, the CDR3 is TGTGCCAGCAGCTTGCTGGCCCAAGATGAGCAGTTCTTC.

Only a few counts were recorded for this clonotype. The rearrangement joins TRBV10-1 to TRBJ1-1, with D possibly matching TRBD1 (6 bases). CDR1 and CDR2 from the germline V gene are WNHNN and SYGVQD (reference sequence). Trimming took 5 bases from V and 4 from J, leaving 14 bases between them. The CDR3 is 14 residues long. As DNA, the CDR3 is TGCGCCAGCAGTCCGTACAGGGAGATCACTGAAGCTTTCTTT. As protein: CASSPYREITEAFF.

This chain joins TRBV29-1 and TRBJ2-1; weak D call: TRBD2 (5 bases). The V end was cut by 2 bases, the J end by 2 bases, with 13 bases between. Germline CDR1 reads SQVTM; CDR2 reads ANQGSEA. This CDR3 spans 15 amino acids. Here the CDR3 reads CSVERAEETYNEQFF. Here the CDR3 DNA reads TGCAGCGTTGAACGTGCGGAGGAGACCTACAATGAGCAGTTCTTC.

This clonotype has just a few counts. The chain links TRBV6-6 to TRBJ1-1, with D perhaps TRBD1 (6 bases). This CDR3 has 14 residues. The germline CDR1 and CDR2 sequences are MNHNY and SVGAGI (reference sequence). Trimming cost V 4 bases and J 1 base, with 10 bases left between them. The CDR3 loop reads CASSSDSKNTEAFF. Here the CDR3 DNA reads TGTGCCAGCAGTTCGGACAGCAAGAACACTGAAGCTTTCTTT.

This clonotype was recorded many times. This chain uses TRBV29-1 with TRBJ2-1, with D possibly TRBD2 on 5 matching bases. Germline loops: CDR1 SQVTM, CDR2 ANQGSEA. CDR3 size: 13 residues. The V end lost 4 bases, the J end lost 3 bases, and 10 bases lay between the germline ends. This chain's CDR3 is CSVGTPRYNEQFF. In DNA, the CDR3 is TGCAGCGTTGGGACTCCCCGCTACAATGAGCAGTTCTTC.

This clonotype was counted at least ten times. This chain uses TRBV7-9 with TRBJ2-2; 9 bases map to TRBD2. Germline-derived CDR1 and CDR2 are SEHNR and FQNEAQ (reference sequence). J lost 4 bases, V lost 5 bases, and 8 bases had no gene match. The CDR3 is made up of 16 amino acids. CDR3 loop: CASSEYSGSGTGELFF. Here the CDR3 DNA reads TGTGCCAGCAGCGAGTATAGCGGGAGTGGCACCGGGGAGCTGTTTTTT.

This clonotype was found a few times. This sequence joins TRBV7-2 and TRBJ2-3; 11 bases fit TRBD2. This CDR3 comprises 17 residues. Germline-derived CDR1 and CDR2 are SGHTA and FQGNSA. Germline trimming cut 2 bases from V and 6 bases from J; bases unmatched to any gene: 10. CDR3 nucleotides: TGTGCCAGCAGCTTAACTAGCGGGGGTGGGTTGTCGGATACGCAGTATTTT. It encodes CASSLTSGGGLSDTQYF. The full variable domain, in which reference TRBV7-2 and TRBJ2-3 provide the parts outside the CDR3, is GAGVSQSPSNKVTEKGKDVELRCDPISGHTALYWYRQSLGQGLEFLIYFQGNSAPDKSGLPSDRFSAERTGGSVSTLTIQRTQQEDSAVYLCASSLTSGGGLSDTQYFGPGTRLTVL.

This clonotype was seen many times. Here the CDR3 DNA reads TGTGCCAGCAGTGACAGGTTTGGATCACCCCTCCACTTT. Protein product: CASSDRFGSPLHF. The chain has TRBV6-4 and TRBJ1-6, with unresolved D. The CDR3 consists of 13 residues. The germline V gene has CDR1 MRHNA and CDR2 SNTAGT. V was shortened by 2 bases and J by 10 bases, with 9 bases between the two germline ends.

The chain is built from TRBV6-5 and TRBJ2-7; D unresolved. CDR3 length equals 14 residues. Germline CDR1 reads MNHEY; CDR2 reads SVGAGI. V lost 0 bases, J lost 7 bases, and 13 bases lay in between. The CDR3 sequence is CASSYSRIVWEQYF. CDR3 DNA: TGTGCCAGCAGTTACTCACGGATTGTATGGGAGCAGTACTTC.

The V and J genes are TRBV7-6 and TRBJ2-1; the D call may be TRBD1 or TRBD2 (7 bases each). This CDR3 is built from 16 residues. V shed 8 bases and J shed 6 bases, with 23 bases lying between them. Germline CDR1 and CDR2: SGHVS and FNYEAQ. The CDR3 DNA is TGTGCCAGCTTAGAGGCAGGGGGGGGCTTCCCCAATGAGCAGTTCTTC. Protein sequence: CASLEAGGGFPNEQFF.

The chain combines TRBV4-2 with TRBJ1-5; tentative D call: TRBD1 (5 bases). Looked up from germline, CDR1 is LGHNA and CDR2 is YNFKEQ. Trimming took 3 bases from V and 7 from J, leaving 10 bases between them. The CDR3 is 13 amino acids. The CDR3 nucleotides are TGTGCCAGCAGCCAGGAGGAGGGGCAGCCCCAGCATTTT. Its translation: CASSQEEGQPQHF.

This clonotype was found a few times. The chain employs TRBV11-3 and TRBJ2-1; a weak D match, TRBD1 (5 bases). The CDR3 contains 12 residues. The V end was cut by 5 bases, the J end by 6 bases, with 8 bases between. CDR1 and CDR2 from the germline V gene are SGHNT and YENEEA. The CDR3 sequence: CASSGALNEQFF. DNA for the CDR3: TGTGCCAGCAGCGGGGCTCTCAATGAGCAGTTCTTC.

The chain recombines TRBV28 with TRBJ2-5; 7 bases agree with TRBD1. Germline V gives CDR1 MDHEN, CDR2 SYDVKM. CDR3 length: 18 residues. Germline trimming cut 3 bases from V and 5 bases from J; bases unmatched to any gene: 18. This chain's CDR3 is CASSFPLSGHQGEETQYF. In DNA form, the CDR3 reads TGTGCCAGCAGTTTCCCGTTATCGGGACATCAGGGGGAGGAGACCCAGTACTTC.

This clonotype was picked up a small number of times. This chain links TRBV6-2 or TRBV6-3 with TRBJ2-1; 7 bases fit TRBD2. CDR1 and CDR2 from the germline V gene are MNHEY and SVGEGT. The CDR3 consists of 17 residues. V lost 2 bases to trimming and J lost 4 bases; unmatched junction nucleotides: 11. The chain's CDR3 is CASSYVSGVTTYNEQFF. In DNA form, the CDR3 reads TGTGCCAGCAGTTACGTCAGCGGGGTGACGACGTACAATGAGCAGTTCTTC.

The chain couples TRBV7-2 to TRBJ2-7; D may match TRBD1 or TRBD2 (5 bases each). The CDR3 loop spans 14 amino acids. Trimming removed 0 bases from V and 2 bases from J, with 8 bases in between. CDR1 and CDR2 (germline): SGHTA, FQGNSA. CDR3 amino acids: CASSLARGAYEQYF. CDR3 coding DNA: TGTGCCAGCAGCTTAGCGAGGGGAGCCTACGAGCAGTACTTC.

This clonotype was counted a few times. This chain uses TRBV7-9 with TRBJ1-4, with a tentative D call TRBD1 (5 bases). The length of the CDR3 is 14 residues. Looked up from germline, CDR1 is SEHNR and CDR2 is FQNEAQ (reference sequence). V was cut by 5 bases and J by 8 bases, with 15 bases left in between. The CDR3 sequence: CASSKGFGEEKLFF. The CDR3 nucleotides read TGTGCCAGCAGCAAGGGGTTCGGAGAGGAAAAACTGTTTTTT.

The rearrangement uses TRBV10-3 and TRBJ2-1, with D possibly TRBD2 on 5 matching bases. Germline values: CDR1 ENHRY, CDR2 SYGVKD. Deletions cut 6 bases from V and 0 bases from J, with 9 bases between. The CDR3 is 14 residues long. CDR3 amino acids: CAIRPEGSYNEQFF. CDR3 sequence (DNA): TGTGCCATCAGACCAGAGGGCTCCTACAATGAGCAGTTCTTC.

The table lists this clonotype with a few counts. The rearrangement links TRBV14 to TRBJ1-2; maybe TRBD1 (5 bases). V gave up 3 bases and J gave up 6 bases, with 8 bases separating them. The CDR3 is 12 amino acids. CDR1 is SGHDN, CDR2 FVKESK, per germline. The CDR3 here is CASSHGGHGYTF. The CDR3 DNA follows: TGTGCCAGCAGCCATGGGGGTCATGGCTACACCTTC.

In this sample, this clonotype turned up a few times. The rearrangement joins TRBV6-7 to TRBJ1-3, with D possibly being TRBD1 (5 bases). TRBV6-7 is an open reading frame, and its role is uncertain. This CDR3 spans 16 amino acids. V dropped 7 bases and J dropped 0 bases, with 16 bases sitting between them. The CDR3 coding sequence is TGTGCCAGCATTCCCCTGCCGGACACCTCTGGAAACACCATATATTTT. Translated, it gives CASIPLPDTSGNTIYF.

This clonotype was seen ten or more times. This chain uses TRBV6-2 or TRBV6-3 with TRBJ1-1; 9 nucleotides line up with TRBD1. V shed 6 bases, J shed 5 bases, and the junction held 7 bases outside the gene matches. The CDR3 spans 14 residues. In germline, CDR1 is MNHEY, CDR2 SVGEGT. The CDR3 reads CASRKTGGYTEAFF. The CDR3 DNA is TGTGCCAGCAGGAAGACAGGGGGGTATACTGAAGCTTTCTTT.

This clonotype showed up just a few times. The chain recombines TRBV20-1 with TRBJ2-1, with D possibly being TRBD2 (5 bases). V lost 0 bases to trimming and J lost 8 bases, with 11 bases between them. Germline assignment: CDR1 DFQATT and CDR2 SNEGSKA (reference sequence). CDR3 length: 13 amino acids. The CDR3 DNA is TGCAGTGCTAGAGATAGCCTAGCCTATGAGCAGTTCTTC. It is translated as CSARDSLAYEQFF.

J is TRBJ1-2 and V is TRBV20-1, with a possible D match to TRBD1 (6 bases). There are 14 residues in the CDR3. Per germline, CDR1 DFQATT and CDR2 SNEGSKA (reference sequence). V gave up 1 base and J gave up 4 bases, with 13 bases separating them. CDR3 sequence: CSARATQGSYGYTF. Here the CDR3 DNA reads TGCAGTGCTAGAGCAACACAGGGAAGCTATGGCTACACCTTC.

CDR3 sequence reads: CASSFTSSGANVLTF. The CDR3 region has the DNA TGCGCCAGCAGCTTCACCTCGTCCGGGGCCAACGTCCTGACTTTC. The V gene is TRBV5-1, the J gene TRBJ2-6; D is ambiguous. Trimming removed 2 bases from V and 4 bases from J, with 10 bases in between. The CDR3 runs 15 residues. The V gene's germline CDR1 is SGHRS and CDR2 YFSETQ.

This clonotype was picked up many times. V is TRBV27 and J is TRBJ1-1; 7 bases are shared with TRBD1. Trimming at V came to 8 bases and at J to 4 bases, leaving 7 bases not matched to a gene. Germline CDR1 is MNHEY and CDR2 is SMNVEV (reference sequence). This CDR3 spans 13 amino acids. The CDR3 DNA is TGTGCCAGCCTCTCGCCAGGGGGCACTGAAGCTTTCTTT. This gives the protein CASLSPGGTEAFF.

Ten or more counts support this clonotype. The genes are TRBV29-1 and TRBJ1-1; perhaps TRBD1 as D (5 bases). The length of the CDR3 is 14 residues. V shed 6 bases and J shed 7 bases, with 21 bases lying between them. CDR1 is SQVTM and CDR2 is ANQGSEA in the germline V gene. CDR3 region: CSVGRPGTAIEAFF. CDR3 coding DNA: TGCAGCGTCGGACGTCCGGGGACGGCCATTGAAGCTTTCTTT.

The table lists this clonotype with many counts. CDR3 coding DNA: TGTGCCAGCAGCTTCGACAGTAGTTGGTACTTC. Translation gives CASSFDSSWYF. This chain joins TRBV5-5 and TRBJ2-7; possible D gene TRBD1, 5 bases. V gave up 2 bases and J gave up 12 bases, with 12 bases separating them. Per germline, CDR1 SGHKS and CDR2 YYEKEE (reference sequence). The CDR3 sequence is 11 residues long.

This clonotype occurred many times. The chain joins TRBV27 to TRBJ2-7; D might be TRBD2 (6 bases). Between the trimmed V and J ends, which lost 1 base and 6 bases, there was a span of 10 bases. The length of the CDR3 is 13 residues. In germline, CDR1 is MNHEY, CDR2 SMNVEV (reference sequence). The CDR3 protein is CASSLWAGSEQYF. The CDR3 DNA follows: TGTGCCAGCAGTTTATGGGCGGGGAGCGAGCAGTACTTC.